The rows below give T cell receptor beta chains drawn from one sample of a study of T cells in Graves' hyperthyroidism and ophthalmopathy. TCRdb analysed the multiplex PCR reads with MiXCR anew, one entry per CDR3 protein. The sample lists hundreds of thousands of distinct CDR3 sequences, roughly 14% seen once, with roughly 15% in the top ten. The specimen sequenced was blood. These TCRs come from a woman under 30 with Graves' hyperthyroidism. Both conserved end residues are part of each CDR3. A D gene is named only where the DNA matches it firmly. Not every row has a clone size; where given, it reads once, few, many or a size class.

CDR3 DNA: TGTGCCAGCTCACCTCGACAGGGGAAGGGCTACACCTTC
CDR3 protein: CASSPRQGKGYTF
D gene: TRBD1
V gene: TRBV18
clone size: many
J gene: TRBJ1-2

CDR3 DNA: TGTGCCAGCAGTTTCATCCGCCAAGAGACCCAGTACTTC
CDR3 protein: CASSFIRQETQYF
D gene: .
V gene: TRBV28
clone size: many
J gene: TRBJ2-5

CDR3 DNA: TGCGCCAGCAGTGATGGGAAGAGAGGCGTTGGACAAGAGACCCAGTACTTC
CDR3 protein: CASSDGKRGVGQETQYF
D gene: .
V gene: TRBV10-1
clone size: .
J gene: TRBJ2-5

CDR3 DNA: TGTGCCAGCAGTGAAAAGTGGGGGACATCATCCCGATTCGGGGGCTACACCTTC
CDR3 protein: CASSEKWGTSSRFGGYTF
D gene: .
V gene: TRBV6-1
clone size: many
J gene: TRBJ1-2

CDR3 DNA: TGTGCCAGCAGCCAAGATCATAGCGGGGGGGGAGATACGCAGTATTTT
CDR3 protein: CASSQDHSGGGDTQYF
D gene: TRBD2
V gene: TRBV4-2
clone size: few
J gene: TRBJ2-3

CDR3 DNA: TGTGCCACCAGTGATCGGAGTAGCGGGGACACAGATACGCAGTATTTT
CDR3 protein: CATSDRSSGDTDTQYF
D gene: TRBD2
V gene: TRBV24-1
clone size: many
J gene: TRBJ2-3

CDR3 DNA: TGTGCCAGCAGTCCTCAGGGGGTCCATGGCTACACCTTC
CDR3 protein: CASSPQGVHGYTF
D gene: TRBD1
V gene: TRBV27
clone size: many
J gene: TRBJ1-2

CDR3 DNA: TGTGCCACCAGCAGAGATAAGGCAGGGGATGGCTACACCTTC
CDR3 protein: CATSRDKAGDGYTF
D gene: .
V gene: TRBV15
clone size: .
J gene: TRBJ1-2

CDR3 DNA: TGTGCCAGCAGTCGGGACAGGACCATCGGGGAGCTGTTTTTT
CDR3 protein: CASSRDRTIGELFF
D gene: TRBD1
V gene: TRBV5-4
clone size: .
J gene: TRBJ2-2

CDR3 DNA: TGTGCCAGCAGCCCCCGACTAGCGGGAGGCCGGGGCAATGAGCAGTTCTTC
CDR3 protein: CASSPRLAGGRGNEQFF
D gene: TRBD2
V gene: TRBV7-8
clone size: many
J gene: TRBJ2-1

CDR3 DNA: TGTGCCAGCAGCTTAGAATTCCACGAGCAGTACTTC
CDR3 protein: CASSLEFHEQYF
D gene: .
V gene: TRBV7-8
clone size: many
J gene: TRBJ2-7

CDR3 DNA: TGTGCCAGTAGTATGTGGCAGGTCGTCAATCAGCCCCAGCATTTT
CDR3 protein: CASSMWQVVNQPQHF
D gene: .
V gene: TRBV19
clone size: .
J gene: TRBJ1-5

CDR3 DNA: TGTGCCAGCAGCTTAAAGGGGGGAGGGCCGTTGGAGCAGTTCTTC
CDR3 protein: CASSLKGGGPLEQFF
D gene: .
V gene: TRBV7-3
clone size: few
J gene: TRBJ2-1

CDR3 DNA: TGCAGTGCTAGTCGGGGGGTGCGGGAAAAACTGTTTTTT
CDR3 protein: CSASRGVREKLFF
D gene: .
V gene: TRBV20-1
clone size: many
J gene: TRBJ1-4

CDR3 DNA: TGCGCCAGCAGTCCCGGGTCTCCCGCCCCCTTCGGGGCCAACGTCCTGACTTTC
CDR3 protein: CASSPGSPAPFGANVLTF
D gene: .
V gene: TRBV5-1
clone size: .
J gene: TRBJ2-6

CDR3 DNA: TGTGCCAGCAGCTTTAGTGGAAGGAACACTGAAGCTTTCTTT
CDR3 protein: CASSFSGRNTEAFF
D gene: .
V gene: TRBV7-2
clone size: many
J gene: TRBJ1-1

CDR3 DNA: TGTGCCAGCAGTACCATGAACAGGGGAACGGAGACCCAGTACTTC
CDR3 protein: CASSTMNRGTETQYF
D gene: TRBD1
V gene: TRBV2
clone size: many
J gene: TRBJ2-5

CDR3 DNA: TGTGCCAGCAGCTTGGGGACAGGGCGACGCAATCAGCCCCAGCATTTT
CDR3 protein: CASSLGTGRRNQPQHF
D gene: TRBD1
V gene: TRBV5-6
clone size: many
J gene: TRBJ1-5

CDR3 DNA: TGTGCCAGCAGCGGGTCAGGGGTGAACACTGAAGCTTTCTTT
CDR3 protein: CASSGSGVNTEAFF
D gene: .
V gene: TRBV9
clone size: many
J gene: TRBJ1-1

CDR3 DNA: TGTGCCAGCAGCCCAGAGTGGATTTGGACCGGGGAGCTGTTTTTT
CDR3 protein: CASSPEWIWTGELFF
D gene: .
V gene: TRBV7-9
clone size: .
J gene: TRBJ2-2

CDR3 DNA: TGTGCCAGTCAACGGGGCGGGACTAGCGGGAGTCCCGGAGAGACCCAGTACTTC
CDR3 protein: CASQRGGTSGSPGETQYF
D gene: TRBD2
V gene: TRBV19
clone size: .
J gene: TRBJ2-5

CDR3 DNA: TGCGCCAGCAGCCTTGGACAGCCGGCTCTGAAACTGTTTTTT
CDR3 protein: CASSLGQPALKLFF
D gene: .
V gene: TRBV4-3
clone size: .
J gene: TRBJ1-4

CDR3 DNA: TGTGCCACCAGTGATTTGGTCGGGGGGACGGCTTTTGGTGAGCAGTTCTTC
CDR3 protein: CATSDLVGGTAFGEQFF
D gene: TRBD2
V gene: TRBV24-1
clone size: many
J gene: TRBJ2-1

CDR3 DNA: TGTGCCACCAGCAGAGGACAGGGATCCAGCACTGAAGCTTTCTTT
CDR3 protein: CATSRGQGSSTEAFF
D gene: TRBD1
V gene: TRBV15
clone size: few
J gene: TRBJ1-1

CDR3 DNA: TGTGCCAGCAGCCAGGACATACGAGAGTCAAACTATGGCTACACCTTC
CDR3 protein: CASSQDIRESNYGYTF
D gene: .
V gene: TRBV14
clone size: .
J gene: TRBJ1-2

CDR3 DNA: TGTGCCAGTAGTGTGAACCAAGAGACCCAGTACTTC
CDR3 protein: CASSVNQETQYF
D gene: .
V gene: TRBV19
clone size: few
J gene: TRBJ2-5

CDR3 DNA: TGCAGTGCTAGTAGTCCAACGGGCTACGAGCAGTACTTC
CDR3 protein: CSASSPTGYEQYF
D gene: .
V gene: TRBV20-1
clone size: .
J gene: TRBJ2-7

CDR3 DNA: TGCGCCAGCAGCCCGGAGCCCCTAATTTACAATGAGCAGTTCTTC
CDR3 protein: CASSPEPLIYNEQFF
D gene: .
V gene: TRBV4-1
clone size: .
J gene: TRBJ2-1

CDR3 DNA: TGTGCCAGCAGCTCCTTTCGGCAGGAGGTCAAGCAGTACTTC
CDR3 protein: CASSSFRQEVKQYF
D gene: .
V gene: TRBV11-2
clone size: many
J gene: TRBJ2-7

CDR3 DNA: TGTGCCAGCAGCCCGACGGGAGGCGGCAATTCACCCCTCCACTTT
CDR3 protein: CASSPTGGGNSPLHF
D gene: .
V gene: TRBV3-1
clone size: few
J gene: TRBJ1-6

CDR3 DNA: TGTGCCAGCAGTGAACATATAAGGGAAGCTTTCTTT
CDR3 protein: CASSEHIREAFF
D gene: .
V gene: TRBV6-1
clone size: many
J gene: TRBJ1-1

CDR3 DNA: TGCAGTGCTAGAGATCCACCTAGCGGGAGCTACGAGCAGTACTTC
CDR3 protein: CSARDPPSGSYEQYF
D gene: TRBD2
V gene: TRBV20-1
clone size: many
J gene: TRBJ2-7

CDR3 DNA: TGTGCCAGTAGTCGGACAGGTTATGACAATGAGCAGTTCTTC
CDR3 protein: CASSRTGYDNEQFF
D gene: TRBD1
V gene: TRBV19
clone size: .
J gene: TRBJ2-1

CDR3 DNA: TGTGCCATCAGTGTCACAGGCCACGAGCAGTACTTC
CDR3 protein: CAISVTGHEQYF
D gene: .
V gene: TRBV10-3
clone size: many
J gene: TRBJ2-7

CDR3 DNA: TGTGCCAGCAGCTCGGACAGGGGACTCGGGCCCCAGCATTTT
CDR3 protein: CASSSDRGLGPQHF
D gene: TRBD1
V gene: TRBV7-8
clone size: many
J gene: TRBJ1-5

CDR3 DNA: TGTGCCAGCAGTTTACCAAGGGGGCGTCCGGATACTAACTATGGCTACACCTTC
CDR3 protein: CASSLPRGRPDTNYGYTF
D gene: TRBD1
V gene: TRBV12-3/TRBV12-4
clone size: .
J gene: TRBJ1-2

CDR3 DNA: TGTGCCAGCAGTGTCTGGGACAGGGAGAGTGGAAACACCATATATTTT
CDR3 protein: CASSVWDRESGNTIYF
D gene: TRBD1
V gene: TRBV6-1
clone size: .
J gene: TRBJ1-3

CDR3 DNA: TGCAGCGGACGCCGGGAAGACACTGAAGCTTTCTTT
CDR3 protein: CSGRREDTEAFF
D gene: .
V gene: TRBV29-1
clone size: few
J gene: TRBJ1-1

CDR3 DNA: TGTGCCAGCAGTTTAGTGCCTAGCGGCTCCTACGAGCAGTACTTC
CDR3 protein: CASSLVPSGSYEQYF
D gene: TRBD2
V gene: TRBV27
clone size: .
J gene: TRBJ2-7

CDR3 DNA: TGTGCCACCAGTGGAGGACTCTTCCAAGAGACCCAGTACTTC
CDR3 protein: CATSGGLFQETQYF
D gene: .
V gene: TRBV24-1
clone size: .
J gene: TRBJ2-5

CDR3 DNA: TGTGCCAGCAGCTTACCTAAAGAGACCCAGTACTTC
CDR3 protein: CASSLPKETQYF
D gene: .
V gene: TRBV5-4
clone size: .
J gene: TRBJ2-5

CDR3 DNA: TGTGCCAGCAGTCGAATAAGGGGCGGGGGAAACACCGGGGAGCTGTTTTTT
CDR3 protein: CASSRIRGGGNTGELFF
D gene: TRBD2
V gene: TRBV28
clone size: many
J gene: TRBJ2-2

CDR3 DNA: TGTGCCAGCACCAAAATTAGCGGGGCGAACACCGGGGAGCTGTTTTTT
CDR3 protein: CASTKISGANTGELFF
D gene: TRBD2
V gene: TRBV6-6
clone size: .
J gene: TRBJ2-2

CDR3 DNA: TGTGCCAGCAGTTCTTTGACTAGCGGCTCCTACGAGCAGTACTTC
CDR3 protein: CASSSLTSGSYEQYF
D gene: TRBD2
V gene: TRBV27
clone size: .
J gene: TRBJ2-7

CDR3 DNA: TGTGCCAGCACCCCAAGCGGGGGCCCGAATGAGCAGTTCTTC
CDR3 protein: CASTPSGGPNEQFF
D gene: TRBD2
V gene: TRBV27
clone size: many
J gene: TRBJ2-1

CDR3 DNA: TGTGCCAGCAGCGACCGAAACACCATATATTTT
CDR3 protein: CASSDRNTIYF
D gene: .
V gene: TRBV7-8
clone size: many
J gene: TRBJ1-3

CDR3 DNA: TGTGCCAGCAGTTTCGCAGAGACCCAGTACTTC
CDR3 protein: CASSFAETQYF
D gene: .
V gene: TRBV28
clone size: many
J gene: TRBJ2-5

CDR3 DNA: TGTGCCAGCAGCTCCACAGACTATGGCTACACCTTC
CDR3 protein: CASSSTDYGYTF
D gene: .
V gene: TRBV12-3/TRBV12-4
clone size: many
J gene: TRBJ1-2

CDR3 DNA: TGTGCCAGCAGTTTATCGGGAGGAGGCAATCAGCCCCAGCATTTT
CDR3 protein: CASSLSGGGNQPQHF
D gene: .
V gene: TRBV5-1
clone size: many
J gene: TRBJ1-5